The present entry profiles one T cell receptor beta chain with its context. The sample belongs to a study of blood T cell repertoires in COVID-19. Across the study: Acute and convalescent COVID-19 samples came from the United States, Italy and Spain. T cells, B-cell-depleted T cells, or PBMCs supplied cDNA or gDNA.

In the source study's methods: Researchers report that nucleated cell counts were estimated from reference gene primer amplification. Produced via immunoSEQ multiplex PCR; TCRdb's table is partial and in-frame only. Clone size and the V and J calls come from that table; the DNA yielded D and trimming. In the table there are approximately 90,000 clones, about 91% of which are singletons. V shed 4 bases and J 8 bases; nucleotides not matched to a gene: 5. Germline V lookup: CDR1 SQVTM, CDR2 ANQGSEA. The CDR3 sequence is 12 residues long. This TCR was recovered from a man aged 55 to 70 with acute or convalescent COVID-19. V and J are TRBV29-1 and TRBJ1-2, with 9 bases matching TRBD1. Sequencing input: peripheral blood. The CDR3 sequence is CSVVQGARGYTF. The DNA for the CDR3 is TGCAGCGTTGTACAGGGGGCGCGCGGCTACACCTTC.